One and the same sample provided the 27 T cell receptor beta chains below, sequenced in a study of shared clonotypes between healthy human individuals. CD45RO-negative, CCR7-positively selected cells formed the naive CD8 fraction, excluding terminally differentiated effector memory CD45RA+ cells. Assay used: immunoSEQ multiplex PCR; TCRdb lists only in-frame clones, some missing. The table has nearly 2 million clones, 85% to 95% seen once; the top ten hold 0.9% to 1.5%. The sequenced sample was naive CD8+ T cells sorted from blood. Receptors originate from a man aged 18 to 30 in good health.

The chain is built from TRBV7-9 and TRBJ2-7, with D perhaps TRBD1 (6 bases). The V end was cut by 5 bases, the J end by 3 bases, with 20 bases between. This CDR3 contains 16 residues. Germline values: CDR1 SEHNR, CDR2 FQNEAQ (reference sequence). The CDR3 DNA reads TGTGCCAGCAGCCACCGTTCAGGGGTTTCCGGCTACGAGCAGTACTTC. It yields the protein CASSHRSGVSGYEQYF.

The chain couples TRBV6-6 to TRBJ1-6; D is ambiguous. Trimming cost V 6 bases and J 7 bases, with 10 bases left between them. CDR1 is MNHNY, CDR2 SVGAGI, per germline (reference sequence). The CDR3 is 13 residues long. The CDR3 DNA is TGTGCCAGCAGGGAACTAACCAATTCACCCCTCCACTTT. It encodes CASRELTNSPLHF.

Remarks on this clone: Other DNA sequences in this sample translate to the same CDR3. The V call is TRBV7-9, the J call TRBJ1-4, with D perhaps matching TRBD1 (6 bases). CDR3 length: 15 residues. V was cut by 1 base and J by 3 bases, with 9 bases left in between. Per germline, CDR1 SEHNR and CDR2 FQNEAQ (reference sequence). CDR3 sequence: CASSLVGAANEKLFF. DNA for the CDR3: TGTGCCAGCAGCTTAGTGGGGGCAGCTAATGAAAAACTGTTTTTT.

The chain employs TRBV27 and TRBJ1-1; D gene uncertain. The CDR3 contains 13 residues. Germline-derived CDR1 and CDR2 are MNHEY and SMNVEV (reference sequence). V gave up 7 bases and J gave up 1 base, with 10 bases separating them. The DNA of the CDR3 is TGTGCCAGCACCGTAGCCGGGAACACTGAAGCTTTCTTT. Its translation is CASTVAGNTEAFF.

With regard to this clone: This specimen includes other DNA sequences encoding the same CDR3. This chain uses TRBV10-1 with TRBJ2-7; no clear D gene. The germline V and J ends were trimmed by 3 bases and 0 bases, with 6 bases remaining between them. Germline V lookup: CDR1 WNHNN, CDR2 SYGVQD (reference sequence). The CDR3 runs 13 residues. The CDR3 region has the DNA TGCGCCAGCAGTGATCCCCCCTCCTACGAGCAGTACTTC. This gives the protein CASSDPPSYEQYF.

Written as DNA, the CDR3 is TGTGCCAGCAGTTTCTACAGTGGGGAAGCCAAAAACATTCAGTACTTC. Translation: CASSFYSGEAKNIQYF. The chain has TRBV28 and TRBJ2-4; D call uncertain. The CDR3 sequence is 16 residues long. Germline CDR1 and CDR2: MDHEN and SYDVKM. Trimming pared 3 bases from V and 0 bases from J, leaving 12 bases between.

V gene TRBV14 combines with J gene TRBJ1-4, with D uncertain. Per germline, CDR1 SGHDN and CDR2 FVKESK. Trimming pared 0 bases from V and 0 bases from J, leaving 8 bases between. This CDR3 is 16 amino acids long. The chain's CDR3 is CASSQDRFATNEKLFF. Written as DNA, the CDR3 is TGTGCCAGCAGCCAAGACAGGTTTGCAACTAATGAAAAACTGTTTTTT.

This clone was found once. This chain connects TRBV10-3 to TRBJ2-5, with D possibly matching TRBD2 (6 bases). Per the germline V gene, CDR1 is ENHRY and CDR2 is SYGVKD. This CDR3 spans 13 amino acids. V was shortened by 10 bases and J by 5 bases, with 17 bases between the two germline ends. CDR3 amino acids: CASGIGFEETQYF. CDR3 in DNA: TGTGCCAGCGGGATTGGGTTCGAGGAGACCCAGTACTTC.

The V call is TRBV7-9, the J call TRBJ2-3, with 9 bases fitting TRBD2. The CDR3 runs 16 residues. V lost 3 bases, J lost 1 base, and 5 bases stayed unmatched. Germline-derived CDR1 and CDR2 are SEHNR and FQNEAQ (reference sequence). The CDR3 reads CASSLYSGSRTDTQYF. The CDR3 region has the DNA TGTGCCAGCAGCTTGTATAGCGGGAGCCGCACAGATACGCAGTATTTT.

This sequence joins TRBV13 and TRBJ2-2; no definite D call. Trimming removed 5 bases at V and 2 bases at J, with 9 bases between. CDR3 length: 14 amino acids. The V gene's germline CDR1 is PRHDT and CDR2 FYEKMQ (reference sequence). Written as DNA, the CDR3 is TGTGCCAGCAGCGACCGACTTAACACCGGGGAGCTGTTTTTT. It is translated as CASSDRLNTGELFF.

About this clone: At the DNA level, this CDR3 is encoded by other sequences in the same sample as well. CDR3 sequence reads: CASSRQGADGYTF. CDR3 DNA sequence: TGTGCCAGCAGTCGACAGGGGGCTGATGGCTACACCTTC. V usage is TRBV7-9 and J usage is TRBJ1-2; 10 bases agree with TRBD1. Losses at the gene ends were 6 bases for V and 6 bases for J; bases not matched to a gene: 4. The CDR3 is 13 amino acids. The germline CDR1 and CDR2 sequences are SEHNR and FQNEAQ (reference sequence).

V usage is TRBV30 and J usage is TRBJ1-3; D is unresolved. CDR3 length: 13 residues. Per the germline V gene, CDR1 is GTSNPN and CDR2 is SVGIG (reference sequence). V shed 2 bases and J shed 0 bases, with 5 bases lying between them. In DNA, the CDR3 is TGTGCCTGGAGTACAGCCTCTGGAAACACCATATATTTT. It encodes CAWSTASGNTIYF. Variable domain in full (rest from reference TRBV30 and TRBJ1-3): SQTIHQWPATLVQPVGSPLSLECTVEGTSNPNLYWYRQAAGRGLQLLFYSVGIGQISSEVPQNLSASRPQDRQFILSSKKLLLSDSGFYLCAWSTASGNTIYFGEGSWLTVV.

The V call is TRBV7-3, the J call TRBJ2-5; 11 bases line up with TRBD2. Germline V gene sequence: CDR1 SGHTA, CDR2 FQGTGA. With V trimmed by 5 bases and J by 4 bases, 6 bases remained unmatched. The CDR3 runs 15 residues. Written as DNA, the CDR3 is TGTGCCAGCAGCATTAGCGGGGGGGCCGGAGAGACCCAGTACTTC. This gives the protein CASSISGGAGETQYF.

Note on this clone: This CDR3 is also generated by other DNA sequences in the sample. The rearrangement links TRBV4-1 to TRBJ1-4; possible D gene TRBD1, 5 bases. V lost 0 bases to trimming and J lost 8 bases, with 7 bases between them. The CDR3 loop spans 13 amino acids. Germline CDR1 reads MGHRA; CDR2 reads YSYEKL. Here the CDR3 reads CASSQDREEKLFF. CDR3 in DNA: TGCGCCAGCAGCCAAGACAGGGAAGAAAAACTGTTTTTT.

About this clone itself: Relative to the germline gene, one junction end is altered; a read error may explain this. The CDR3 bases are TGTGCCAGCAGTTTAGCCGAGGGGCGAGGGAACGGGGAGCTGTTTTTT. The encoded protein is CASSLAEGRGNGELFF. The gene calls are TRBV11-3 and TRBJ2-2, with D perhaps TRBD1 or TRBD2 (5 bases each). This CDR3 is built from 16 residues. Germline V gives CDR1 SGHNT, CDR2 YENEEA.

V and J are TRBV11-2 and TRBJ1-1, with D unresolved. This CDR3 has 14 residues. Trimming pared 1 base from V and 3 bases from J, leaving 9 bases between. Germline V gives CDR1 SGHAT, CDR2 FQNNGV. CDR3 coding DNA: TGTGCCAGCAGCTTAGCAGAGACTTACACTGAAGCTTTCTTT. As protein: CASSLAETYTEAFF.

The chain carries TRBV27 and TRBJ1-1; unclear D gene. CDR1 and CDR2 from the germline V gene are MNHEY and SMNVEV (reference sequence). The CDR3 contains 17 residues. V was cut by 0 bases and J by 3 bases, with 17 bases left in between. This CDR3 is CASSLSLLGVGDTEAFF. CDR3 DNA sequence: TGTGCCAGCAGTTTATCTCTCCTCGGGGTTGGAGACACTGAAGCTTTCTTT.

The chain has TRBV2 and TRBJ1-6; the match to TRBD1 covers 7 bases. The ends lost 1 base at V and 6 bases at J; junction bases unmatched: 12. This CDR3 has 18 amino acids. CDR1 is SNHLY and CDR2 is FYNNEI in the germline V gene. CDR3 sequence reads: CASSEVREWDSFNSPLHF. Here the CDR3 DNA reads TGTGCCAGCAGTGAAGTCAGGGAGTGGGACAGTTTTAATTCACCCCTCCACTTT.

V is TRBV4-1 and J is TRBJ2-7, with TRBD2 matching over 8 bases. The length of the CDR3 is 14 residues. The trim removed 2 bases at V and 4 bases at J, leaving 4 bases unmatched. The germline gives CDR1 MGHRA, CDR2 YSYEKL. The CDR3 sequence is CASSQLGGGYEQYF. The CDR3 DNA follows: TGCGCCAGCAGCCAATTGGGCGGGGGGTACGAGCAGTACTTC.

A single count supports this clone. J is TRBJ1-4 and V is TRBV7-8, with D maybe TRBD1 (6 bases). CDR3 length: 13 amino acids. The germline gives CDR1 SGHVS, CDR2 FQNEAQ. Trimming shortened V by 1 base and J by 8 bases, and 8 bases separated the two germline ends. CDR3 sequence reads: CASSLVGGEKLFF. In DNA, the CDR3 is TGTGCCAGCAGCTTAGTTGGGGGCGAAAAACTGTTTTTT.

This rearrangement joins TRBV7-9 to TRBJ2-2; D unresolved. V was clipped by 1 base and J by 8 bases, with 11 bases between them. Germline loops: CDR1 SEHNR, CDR2 FQNEAQ (reference sequence). There are 14 residues in the CDR3. CDR3 nucleotide sequence: TGTGCCAGCAGCTTAGGGCTAAGGGCAGGGGAGCTGTTTTTT. It translates to CASSLGLRAGELFF.

V usage is TRBV11-2 and J usage is TRBJ2-7; D is perhaps TRBD1 or TRBD2 (5 bases each). This CDR3 is 16 amino acids long. The V gene lost 6 bases and the J gene lost 4 bases, with 22 bases spanning the gap. Germline CDR1 SGHAT, CDR2 FQNNGV. The CDR3 loop is CASSPPMAGTVYEQYF. For the CDR3, the DNA is TGTGCCAGCAGTCCCCCGATGGCCGGGACGGTTTACGAGCAGTACTTC. The variable domain in full, completed from reference TRBV11-2 and TRBJ2-7, reads EAGVAQSPRYKIIEKRQSVAFWCNPISGHATLYWYQQILGQGPKLLIQFQNNGVVDDSQLPKDRFSAERLKGVDSTLKIQPAKLEDSAVYLCASSPPMAGTVYEQYFGPGTRLTVT.

The rearrangement links TRBV7-9 to TRBJ2-7; D may be TRBD1 or TRBD2 (5 bases each). The CDR3 is 15 amino acids. Per germline, CDR1 SEHNR and CDR2 FQNEAQ (reference sequence). The V and J ends lost 4 bases and 0 bases respectively, with 13 bases between them. The CDR3 reads CASSYGTESSYEQYF. The CDR3 region has the DNA TGTGCCAGCAGCTACGGGACCGAAAGCTCCTACGAGCAGTACTTC.

V gene TRBV5-6 combines with J gene TRBJ2-1, with 7 bases aligning to TRBD2. Germline CDR1 is SGHDT and CDR2 is YYEEEE. Losses at the gene ends were 4 bases for V and 0 bases for J; bases not matched to a gene: 7. CDR3 length: 16 amino acids. The CDR3 DNA sequence: TGTGCCAGCAGCCTAGCGGCATTTAGCTCCTACAATGAGCAGTTCTTC. It translates to CASSLAAFSSYNEQFF.

The genes are TRBV11-2 and TRBJ2-5; D is possibly TRBD2 (6 bases). Germline CDR1 reads SGHAT; CDR2 reads FQNNGV. V was pared by 3 bases and J by 5 bases, with 13 bases between. The CDR3 contains 14 residues. The CDR3 reads CASSFGGARETQYF. As DNA, the CDR3 is TGTGCCAGCAGCTTTGGAGGGGCACGGGAGACCCAGTACTTC.

About this clone itself: Other DNA sequences in the sample encode the same CDR3. The chain couples TRBV30 to TRBJ2-3; D might be TRBD1 (6 bases). The CDR3 spans 12 residues. Between the trimmed V and J ends, which lost 2 bases and 6 bases, there was a span of 9 bases. The germline V gene has CDR1 GTSNPN and CDR2 SVGIG (reference sequence). The chain's CDR3 is CAWSSGADTQYF. The CDR3 nucleotides read TGTGCCTGGAGTTCAGGGGCGGATACGCAGTATTTT.

The chain combines TRBV7-3 with TRBJ1-4, with D possibly TRBD1 on 5 matching bases. Germline V gene data show CDR1 as SGHTA and CDR2 as FQGTGA. The CDR3 covers 16 residues. With 8 bases removed from V and 8 bases from J, the gap between germline ends came to 24 bases. The CDR3 DNA reads TGTGCCAGCCCCCCTTTGGGTCCGCCTGGGGGGGAAAAACTGTTTTTT. Translating it yields CASPPLGPPGGEKLFF.